This entry describes one TCR beta chain. Its matching antigen is unknown. The data were taken from a study of cytomegalovirus exposure and HLA in healthy donors. Across the whole study: One earlier analysis, a look at around 170 million T cells, found some 120 million unique TCR beta sequences. Study outcomes and limitations: Researchers catalogued approximately 170 TCR beta chains as cytomegalovirus-associated. The only immune exposure information that was available was CMV serostatus.

This CDR3 is built from 14 residues. Trimming at V came to 1 base and at J to 5 bases, leaving 5 bases not matched to a gene. CDR1 is SQVTM and CDR2 is ANQGSEA in the germline V gene. This PCR relied on a set of 60 Vbeta primers and 13 Jbeta primers. Here immunoSEQ multiplex PCR was the method, and the copy in TCRdb shows in-frame clones only, minus some. The sample consists of 150,000 to 250,000 clones, 82% of them appearing once. V gene TRBV29-1 combines with J gene TRBJ2-5; 9 nucleotides align to TRBD1. This TCR was sampled from a boy aged 2 to 9 in good health and CMV-seronegative. The specimen sequenced was PBMCs. DNA for the CDR3: TGCAGCGTTGAAGCAACAGGGGGCCGGGAGACCCAGTACTTC. It yields the protein CSVEATGGRETQYF.